These T cell receptor beta chains were read from a single sample in a study of blood T cell repertoires in COVID-19. Here immunoSEQ multiplex PCR was the method, and the copy in TCRdb shows in-frame clones only, minus some. Altogether more than 150,000 clones are present, 78% being singletons, with the ten largest covering roughly 13%. Sequences were obtained from peripheral blood. The receptors derive from an elderly woman with acute or convalescent COVID-19. The CDR3 runs from the conserved cysteine through the conserved F or W. The D gene is left open where the match is weak. Clone size is not always given. Where it is, it says once, few, many or a class for expanded clones.

cdr3_length	v_call	j_call	d_call	clone_size	cdr3_nt	cdr3_aa
14	TRBV7-9	TRBJ1-2	TRBD1	few	TGTGCCAGCCAACAGGGGGAAGCTAACTATGGCTACACCTTC	CASQQGEANYGYTF
17	TRBV7-2	TRBJ2-1	TRBD2	.	TGTGCCAGCACCGGACTAGCGGGAGACTCCTCCTACAATGAGCAGTTCTTC	CASTGLAGDSSYNEQFF
16	TRBV11-2	TRBJ1-1	TRBD1	.	TGTGCCAGCAGCTTAGGGGGGGGGACAGGGTTCACTGAAGCTTTCTTT	CASSLGGGTGFTEAFF
14	TRBV9	TRBJ2-7	.	.	TGTGCCAGCAGCGTAGGAGGAAATCGGGACGAGCAGTACTTC	CASSVGGNRDEQYF
15	TRBV3-1/TRBV3-2	TRBJ2-1	TRBD2	.	TGTGCCAGCAGCCTAAGTAGCGGGGGGGCCAATGAGCAGTTCTTC	CASSLSSGGANEQFF
17	TRBV5-8	TRBJ2-5	TRBD1	.	TGTGCCAGCAGATCCGGGACAGGGATAATTGGGCAAGAGACCCAGTACTTC	CASRSGTGIIGQETQYF
15	TRBV7-9	TRBJ1-4	.	few	TGTGCCAGCAGCCCCGGGACTTCTTTTAATGAAAAACTGTTTTTT	CASSPGTSFNEKLFF
12	TRBV19	TRBJ2-7	.	.	TGTGCCAGTAGTTACGGTCCCTACGAGCAGTACTTC	CASSYGPYEQYF
14	TRBV7-9	TRBJ2-1	.	.	TGTGCCAGCAGCTTAGATCGCTCCTACAATGAGCAGTTCTTC	CASSLDRSYNEQFF
15	TRBV6-5	TRBJ1-1	.	.	TGTGCCAGCAGCCAGACCGGGCCAGGGGACACTGAAGCTTTCTTT	CASSQTGPGDTEAFF
15	TRBV6-5	TRBJ2-1	TRBD2	.	TGTGCCAGCAGCCGGACTAGCGGGGTGAACAATGAGCAGTTCTTC	CASSRTSGVNNEQFF
14	TRBV28	TRBJ2-7	TRBD2	.	TGTGCCAGCAGTTTATCCGGGAGGGGTAACGAGCAGTACTTC	CASSLSGRGNEQYF
15	TRBV7-2	TRBJ1-4	.	.	TGTGCCAGCAGCTTAGTAGGGGGGGGTTATGAAAAACTGTTTTTT	CASSLVGGGYEKLFF
16	TRBV5-1	TRBJ2-5	TRBD2	.	TGCGCCAGCAGCATCGGACTAGCGGACCGCCGGGAGACCCAGTACTTC	CASSIGLADRRETQYF
13	TRBV19	TRBJ1-1	TRBD1	.	TGTGCCAGTATCCCCCGGACAGGGGGCGAGGCTTTCTTT	CASIPRTGGEAFF
13	TRBV18	TRBJ1-4	.	once	TGTGCCAGCCAAATACTAGAGGGTGAAAAACTGTTTTTT	CASQILEGEKLFF
14	TRBV5-1	TRBJ2-1	.	once	TGCGCCAGCAGCTTGGCCCCAGGATCAAATGAGCAGTTCTTC	CASSLAPGSNEQFF
15	TRBV27	TRBJ2-2	TRBD1	few	TGTGCCAGCAGTACCTGGGGGACAGGAGGCGGGGAGCTGTTTTTT	CASSTWGTGGGELFF
15	TRBV19	TRBJ2-7	.	.	TGTGCCAGTAGTATTCCGGCAGGGGGGCGACACGAGCAGTACTTC	CASSIPAGGRHEQYF
16	TRBV19	TRBJ2-3	TRBD2	.	TGTGCCAGTAGTAGTCTAGCGGGGGGGCCGACAGATACGCAGTATTTT	CASSSLAGGPTDTQYF
12	TRBV6-6	TRBJ1-1	TRBD1	.	TGTGCCAGCACCGACAGGGGGAAGGAAGCTTTCTTT	CASTDRGKEAFF
14	TRBV28	TRBJ2-5	TRBD1	.	TGTGCCAGCAGGGTCCGACAGGGTGGAGAGACCCAGTACTTC	CASRVRQGGETQYF
15	TRBV5-1	TRBJ1-1	.	once	TGCGCCAGCAGCTTGGTCGGGGGGCCCGCCACTGAAGCTTTCTTT	CASSLVGGPATEAFF
16	TRBV19	TRBJ1-3	.	.	TGTGCCAGTACTCAACCTCGGGCAGGGTACGGAAACACCATATATTTT	CASTQPRAGYGNTIYF
15	TRBV6-5	TRBJ1-1	.	.	TGTGCCAGCAGTCGAACGGACAAGTTGAACACTGAAGCTTTCTTT	CASSRTDKLNTEAFF
15	TRBV1	TRBJ2-1	.	few	TGCACCAGCAGCCAAGCTTCAGGGGGCCACAATGAGCAGTTCTTC	CTSSQASGGHNEQFF
15	TRBV29-1	TRBJ1-2	.	.	TGCAGCGTTGAAGGAAACGCTGGGGCCCCCTATGGCTACACCTTC	CSVEGNAGAPYGYTF
15	TRBV3-1/TRBV3-2	TRBJ2-7	TRBD2	.	TGTGCCAGCAGCCATAGGACTAGCGGGACCTACGAGCAGTACTTC	CASSHRTSGTYEQYF
13	TRBV7-9	TRBJ2-5	TRBD2	.	TGTGCCAGCAGCTTAGGGGAGGGGGAGACCCAGTACTTC	CASSLGEGETQYF
16	TRBV4-1	TRBJ1-4	TRBD1	.	TGCGCCAGCAGCCGAGGAGCCGGGACAGGGGAAGAAAAACTGTTTTTT	CASSRGAGTGEEKLFF
11	TRBV2	TRBJ2-5	TRBD1	.	TGTGCCAGCAGTAGGGACAGCCCGAGGTACTTC	CASSRDSPRYF
14	TRBV6-1	TRBJ1-1	.	.	TGTGCCAGCAGTGAAGCGGCGGTGAACACTGAAGCTTTCTTT	CASSEAAVNTEAFF
14	TRBV20-1	TRBJ1-4	.	.	TGCAGTGCTAGTAGGGGACAATTTAATGAAAAACTGTTTTTT	CSASRGQFNEKLFF
17	TRBV5-1	TRBJ1-1	.	.	TGCGCCAGCAGCTTGACGGTAGGGGTTATGGGGAACACTGAAGCTTTCTTT	CASSLTVGVMGNTEAFF
13	TRBV6-4	TRBJ2-1	.	.	TGTGCCAGCTCCGGGGGGCCCTACAATGAGCAGTTCTTC	CASSGGPYNEQFF
17	TRBV18	TRBJ1-5	TRBD1	.	TGTGCCAGCTCACCAACCGCGGGACAGGGGGGCAATCAGCCCCAGCATTTT	CASSPTAGQGGNQPQHF
15	TRBV28	TRBJ2-2	TRBD1	.	TGTGCCAGCAGGTTGGACAGGGGGTTATCCGGGGAGCTGTTTTTT	CASRLDRGLSGELFF
15	TRBV5-1	TRBJ1-5	.	.	TGCGCCAGCAGCTTGCAGGGTGGGGGCAATCAGCCCCAGCATTTT	CASSLQGGGNQPQHF
13	TRBV18	TRBJ1-1	.	.	TGTGCCAGCTCAGAGGGAATGAACACTGAAGCTTTCTTT	CASSEGMNTEAFF
13	TRBV29-1	TRBJ1-2	.	.	TGCAGCGTTTGGGGGGACGGGAGACTCGGCTACACCTTC	CSVWGDGRLGYTF
15	TRBV3-1/TRBV3-2	TRBJ1-3	.	.	TGTGCCAGCAGCCAAGGCCCCTACTCTGGAAACACCATATATTTT	CASSQGPYSGNTIYF
14	TRBV30	TRBJ1-1	TRBD1	.	TGTGCCTGGAGTGTACTGGACAGGCGCACTGAAGCTTTCTTT	CAWSVLDRRTEAFF
14	TRBV5-4	TRBJ2-1	TRBD2	.	TGTGCCAGCAGCTTGAGCGGGAGTTACAATGAGCAGTTCTTC	CASSLSGSYNEQFF